This T cell receptor (beta chain) was found in a study of T cells after yellow fever vaccination. This clonotype was recorded many times. Its antigen is unknown. TCRdb re-called the 5' RACE reads with MiXCR, one entry per CDR3 protein. Altogether roughly 150,000 distinct CDR3 sequences are present, around 7.3% being singletons, with the ten largest covering 2.5% to 3%. Whole-study results and caveats: Abundant bulk-derived clonotypes could contaminate FACS-sorted repertoires.

Germline V gene sequence: CDR1 MDHEN, CDR2 SYDVKM. The CDR3 extends over 11 amino acids. The V and J ends lost 7 bases and 7 bases respectively, with 8 bases between them. This rearrangement joins TRBV28 to TRBJ2-1; D remains ambiguous. This TCR was sampled from a man between 18 and 29 years old who received the YFV17D yellow fever vaccine. Sequenced material: CD4+ T cells sorted from PBMCs, taken 4 to 6 days after the first yellow fever vaccination. CDR3 protein: CASTRNNEQFF. The CDR3 DNA sequence: TGTGCCAGCACTCGAAATAATGAGCAGTTCTTC.